These T cell receptor beta chains were read from a single sample in a study of early stage breast cancer tumors. The protocol was immunoSEQ multiplex PCR, while the TCRdb copy is restricted to in-frame clones and leaves out a portion. The sample shows around 51,000 clones, approximately 78% of them seen only once. The sample consisted of blood. The receptors here all came from a person aged 35-50 years with breast cancer. The CDR3 runs from the conserved cysteine through the conserved F or W. The order of the fields is clone size, D gene, V gene, J gene, CDR3 length, CDR3 protein, CDR3 DNA. A D gene is named only where the DNA matches it firmly. The size field is filled for only some rows; it gives once, few, many or a size class.

.	TRBD1	TRBV11-2	TRBJ1-1	18	CASSLRPGQGAINTEAFF	TGTGCCAGCAGCTTAAGGCCGGGACAGGGGGCTATCAACACTGAAGCTTTCTTT
once	.	TRBV19	TRBJ1-1	12	CASSSQGFGAFF	TGTGCCAGTAGTTCCCAGGGCTTTGGGGCTTTCTTT
.	.	TRBV4-2	TRBJ2-7	16	CASSQNNDRRFYEQYF	TGTGCCAGCAGCCAAAATAATGACCGGAGGTTCTACGAGCAGTACTTC
few	.	TRBV5-4	TRBJ2-1	16	CASSLAASRSYNEQFF	TGTGCCAGCAGCTTGGCGGCTAGCCGCTCCTACAATGAGCAGTTCTTC
.	.	TRBV5-6	TRBJ2-1	15	CASSFGQRFGNEQFF	TGTGCCAGCAGCTTCGGACAGCGATTCGGCAATGAGCAGTTCTTC
.	.	TRBV27	TRBJ1-2	17	CASSFSPRGSSRYGYTF	TGTGCCAGCAGTTTTTCCCCCCGGGGGTCCTCGCGCTATGGCTACACCTTC
.	TRBD1	TRBV7-9	TRBJ2-7	12	CASSLTGGEQYF	TGTGCCAGCAGCTTAACAGGGGGCGAGCAGTACTTC
.	.	TRBV2	TRBJ2-5	14	CASRPDYPQETQYF	TGTGCCAGCAGACCGGACTACCCACAAGAGACCCAGTACTTC
.	.	TRBV7-6	TRBJ1-2	15	CASSPEVGTNYGYTF	TGTGCCAGCAGCCCAGAGGTGGGGACCAACTATGGCTACACCTTC
once	TRBD1	TRBV19	TRBJ1-2	16	CASSPGTGILSYGYTF	TGTGCCAGTAGCCCCGGGACAGGGATTCTTAGCTATGGCTACACCTTC
.	.	TRBV7-9	TRBJ1-2	13	CASSLWDGYGYTF	TGTGCCAGCAGCTTATGGGACGGCTATGGCTACACCTTC
.	TRBD2	TRBV27	TRBJ2-3	17	CASSSYTSGRFADTQYF	TGTGCCAGCAGTTCCTATACTAGCGGGAGGTTTGCAGATACGCAGTATTTT
.	.	TRBV27	TRBJ1-5	15	CASSLSDRLNQPQHF	TGTGCCAGCAGTTTATCAGACAGACTCAATCAGCCCCAGCATTTT
.	TRBD1	TRBV5-6	TRBJ1-1	14	CASSRQGASTEAFF	TGTGCCAGCAGTCGACAGGGGGCGAGTACTGAAGCTTTCTTT
.	.	TRBV25-1	TRBJ1-1	16	CASSEREKGKSAEAFF	TGTGCCAGCAGTGAGAGAGAAAAGGGAAAATCGGCTGAAGCTTTCTTT
.	.	TRBV28	TRBJ2-4	16	CSHQPRRGLAKNIQYF	TGTTCACACCAACCCCGGCGAGGGTTAGCCAAAAACATTCAGTACTTC
.	.	TRBV7-2	TRBJ2-7	15	CASSLGPAVTYEQYF	TGTGCCAGCAGCTTAGGGCCAGCAGTGACCTACGAGCAGTACTTC
.	.	TRBV6-5	TRBJ2-3	13	CASSYSEGYTQYF	TGTGCCAGCAGTTACTCTGAGGGGTATACGCAGTATTTT
few	.	TRBV5-5	TRBJ1-2	15	CASSTWLSEAYGYTF	TGTGCCAGCAGCACTTGGTTATCGGAGGCCTATGGCTACACCTTC
once	.	TRBV18	TRBJ2-1	15	CASSVSGPSRNEQFF	TGTGCCAGCTCCGTAAGCGGGCCGTCGCGGAATGAGCAGTTCTTC
.	.	TRBV21-1	TRBJ2-7	14	CASSTRTCSYEQYF	TGTGCCAGCAGCACCCGGACTTGCTCCTACGAGCAGTACTTC
.	TRBD2	TRBV6-1	TRBJ2-6	15	CASSPGGSGANVLTF	TGTGCCAGCAGCCCGGGGGGCTCTGGGGCCAACGTCCTGACTTTC
once	.	TRBV30	TRBJ1-4	14	CAWSVPGLEEKLFF	TGTGCCTGGAGTGTACCTGGGCTGGAAGAAAAACTGTTTTTT
.	.	TRBV6-4	TRBJ2-1	15	CASSSSGQGGNEQFF	TGTGCCAGCAGTTCTTCAGGACAGGGAGGGAATGAGCAGTTCTTC
.	TRBD2	TRBV30	TRBJ2-4	15	CAWSATSGLPNIQYF	TGTGCCTGGAGTGCCACTAGCGGGTTACCTAACATTCAGTACTTC
.	.	TRBV5-5	TRBJ2-7	12	CASSLSISGQYF	TGTGCCAGCAGCTTAAGTATAAGCGGGCAGTACTTC
few	.	TRBV30	TRBJ1-1	12	CAWTPGLTEAFF	TGTGCCTGGACCCCAGGGCTCACTGAAGCTTTCTTT
.	TRBD2	TRBV18	TRBJ2-5	17	CASSPGTSGRSLETQYF	TGTGCCAGCTCACCTGGGACTAGCGGGAGATCTTTAGAGACCCAGTACTTC
few	TRBD1	TRBV28	TRBJ2-7	14	CASTRTGPLGEQYF	TGTGCCAGCACCCGGACAGGGCCCTTGGGCGAGCAGTACTTC
.	.	TRBV30	TRBJ2-1	12	CAWARSRNEQFF	TGTGCCTGGGCTAGAAGTAGGAATGAGCAGTTCTTC
once	.	TRBV11-2	TRBJ1-1	14	CASSLNTGNTEAFF	TGTGCCAGCAGCTTAAACACCGGGAACACTGAAGCTTTCTTT
.	TRBD2	TRBV5-4	TRBJ2-7	15	CASSLEAGGPVEQYF	TGTGCCAGCAGCCTAGAAGCGGGAGGGCCAGTCGAGCAGTACTTC
.	TRBD1	TRBV6-5	TRBJ2-2	14	CASSRDRVTGELFF	TGTGCCAGCAGCCGGGACAGGGTGACCGGGGAGCTGTTTTTT
.	.	TRBV7-2	TRBJ2-7	15	CASSFIPGTLGKQYF	TGTGCCAGCAGCTTTATCCCAGGCACGCTCGGGAAGCAGTACTTC
once	TRBD2	TRBV29-1	TRBJ2-1	15	CSVEGSSGAGNEQFF	TGCAGCGTTGAAGGTTCTAGCGGGGCGGGGAATGAGCAGTTCTTC
.	.	TRBV7-6	TRBJ2-5	14	CASSLLGAQETQYF	TGTGCCAGCAGCTTGTTAGGGGCCCAAGAGACCCAGTACTTC
.	.	TRBV9	TRBJ2-2	14	CASSPTPAGGELFF	TGTGCCAGCAGCCCAACACCCGCGGGTGGGGAGCTGTTTTTT